This TCR beta chain appears in the sequencing data of a study of CD8+CD57+ T cells in acquired aplastic anemia. There are a few counts of this clonotype. Sequenced patients had shown CD8+CD57+ cell expansion by flow cytometry. A severe acquired aplastic anemia diagnosis applied to all patients. CDR3 and TCR beta VDJ profiling relied on a genomic DNA template. In TCRdb, the reads were re-called with MiXCR into one record per CDR3 protein. The sample yields about 160,000 distinct CDR3 sequences, over 70% seen once. Sequenced: sorted CD4+, CD8+, or CD8+CD57+ T cells (not recorded which) from PBMCs. The TCR sequence derives from a human donor with aplastic anemia.

Here the CDR3 reads CASSLLLGRKGSYEQYF. The CDR3 DNA is TGTGCCAGCAGCTTATTATTGGGCAGAAAGGGGTCCTACGAGCAGTACTTC. This rearrangement joins TRBV11-2 to TRBJ2-7, with D perhaps TRBD1 (5 bases). V was pared by 2 bases and J by 1 base, with 18 bases between. The germline V gene encodes CDR1 SGHAT and CDR2 FQNNGV. The CDR3 loop spans 17 amino acids. The variable domain in full, with the rest retrieved from reference TRBV11-2 and TRBJ2-7, is EAGVAQSPRYKIIEKRQSVAFWCNPISGHATLYWYQQILGQGPKLLIQFQNNGVVDDSQLPKDRFSAERLKGVDSTLKIQPAKLEDSAVYLCASSLLLGRKGSYEQYFGPGTRLTVT.